A selection of T cell receptor beta chains follows, all from one sample in a study of blood T cell repertoires in COVID-19. Clones were read by immunoSEQ multiplex PCR, and TCRdb kept only the in-frame ones, dropping some. The repertoire holds around 350,000 clones, with more than 85% as singletons. The sample was peripheral blood. The source of these receptors is a human donor in a cohort sampled during active COVID-19. Both conserved end residues are part of each CDR3. D genes are given only for firm matches. Clone size, where shown, is once, few, many, or a class for clones that have expanded.

>-|-|TRBJ2-5|TRBV12-3/TRBV12-4
TGTGCCAGCAGCTCGACAGAAAAAGAGACCCAGTACTTC
CASSSTEKETQYF
>-|-|TRBJ2-5|TRBV7-2
TGTGCCAGCAGCTTAGATGTGGGTCCGGGGGACCAGTACTTC
CASSLDVGPGDQYF
>-|-|TRBJ1-1|TRBV20-1
TGCAGTGCCGTAACAAGGGGAGCTTTCTTT
CSAVTRGAFF
>TRBD1|once|TRBJ1-1|TRBV6-5
TGTGCCAGCAGGGAGACAGGGAGAAACACTGAAGCTTTCTTT
CASRETGRNTEAFF
>TRBD1|-|TRBJ2-5|TRBV13
TGTGCCAGCAGCTCCACAGGACAGGGGGCATTCCAAGAGACCCAGTACTTC
CASSSTGQGAFQETQYF
>TRBD1|once|TRBJ1-2|TRBV7-9
TGTGCCAGCAGCTCCCCCGGACAGGGGAAATCTGGCTACACCTTC
CASSSPGQGKSGYTF
>-|few|TRBJ1-2|TRBV18
TGTGCCAGCTCGACGGCGGTTAACTATGGCTACACCTTC
CASSTAVNYGYTF
>TRBD1|-|TRBJ2-1|TRBV12-3/TRBV12-4
TGTGCCAGCAGGAACAGGGGTAATGAGCAGTTCTTC
CASRNRGNEQFF
>-|few|TRBJ2-7|TRBV25-1
TGTGCCAGCAGTGAACGCAGTCATACCGCCCGCGAGCAGTACTTC
CASSERSHTAREQYF
>-|-|TRBJ1-6|TRBV24-1
TGTGCCAGAAGTCCCGTTTGGAACGGAGAGGATAATTCACCCCTCCACTTT
CARSPVWNGEDNSPLHF
>TRBD2|-|TRBJ2-3|TRBV5-3
TGTGCCAGAAGCCCCCGGACTAGCGGGGGGGCTGGCACAGATACGCAGTATTTT
CARSPRTSGGAGTDTQYF
>-|-|TRBJ2-7|TRBV2
TGTGCCAGCAGTGACACCGGCCCGGGTAACGAGCAGTACTTC
CASSDTGPGNEQYF
>TRBD1|-|TRBJ1-2|TRBV19
TGTGCCAGTAGTACAACCGGGGTGAGCACCGGGACAGGATTTGGCTACACCTTC
CASSTTGVSTGTGFGYTF
>-|-|TRBJ2-3|TRBV6-5
TGTGCCAGCACTCGGGGTAGCACAGATACGCAGTATTTT
CASTRGSTDTQYF
>-|-|TRBJ1-1|TRBV5-1
TGCGCCAGCAGCTTCCCAAAACAGGGCGAGGGGAACACTGAAGCTTTCTTT
CASSFPKQGEGNTEAFF
>-|-|TRBJ1-2|TRBV10-3
TGTGCCATCAGTGAGTCCCCCCGGGGTTATGGCTACACCTTC
CAISESPRGYGYTF
>-|once|TRBJ2-7|TRBV15
TGTGCCACCAGCAGTCGCAGTACCTACGAGCAGTACTTC
CATSSRSTYEQYF
>-|-|TRBJ2-1|TRBV11-1
TGTGCCAGCAGCTGGGATAGGGGGTGGCAGTTCTTC
CASSWDRGWQFF
>-|-|TRBJ2-1|TRBV11-2
TGTGCCAGCAGCTACGCAGGAGGGCAGTTCTTC
CASSYAGGQFF
>-|-|TRBJ2-3|TRBV9
TGTGCCAGCAGCGTCGCGCAACCCAGCACAGATACGCAGTATTTT
CASSVAQPSTDTQYF